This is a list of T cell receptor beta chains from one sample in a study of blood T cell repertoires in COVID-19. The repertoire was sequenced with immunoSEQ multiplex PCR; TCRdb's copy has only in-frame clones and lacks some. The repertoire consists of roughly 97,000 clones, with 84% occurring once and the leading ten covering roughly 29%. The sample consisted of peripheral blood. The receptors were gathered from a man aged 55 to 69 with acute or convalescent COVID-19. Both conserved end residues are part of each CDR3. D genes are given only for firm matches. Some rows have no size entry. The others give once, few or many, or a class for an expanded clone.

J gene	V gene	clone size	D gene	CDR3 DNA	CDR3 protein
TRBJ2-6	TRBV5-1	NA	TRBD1	TGCGCCAGCAGCCGACAGGACAGGTTCTCTGGGGCCAACGTCCTGACTTTC	CASSRQDRFSGANVLTF
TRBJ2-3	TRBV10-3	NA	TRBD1	TGTGCCATCACCTCCCCGGACAGGGGTTGGGATACGCAGTATTTT	CAITSPDRGWDTQYF
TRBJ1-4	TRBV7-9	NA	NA	TGTGCCAGCAGTCCCGGCAGGGCTGGTGAAAAACTGTTTTTT	CASSPGRAGEKLFF
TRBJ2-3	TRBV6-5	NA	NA	TGTGCCAGCAGTTACTCTGGGGCAGGGGATACGCAGTATTTT	CASSYSGAGDTQYF
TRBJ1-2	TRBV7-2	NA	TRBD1	TGTGCCAGCAGCTCGGGACAGAGCAATGATGGCTACACCTTC	CASSSGQSNDGYTF
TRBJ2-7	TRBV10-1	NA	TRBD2	TGCGCCAGCTCAGGACTAGCGGGAGCCGAGCAGTACTTC	CASSGLAGAEQYF
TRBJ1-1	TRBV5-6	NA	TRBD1	TGTGCCAGCAGGCTGACAGGGGAGGTCGGCACTGAAGCTTTCTTT	CASRLTGEVGTEAFF
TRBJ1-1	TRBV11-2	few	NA	TGTGCCAGCAGCGAAACAGGGTCATCAAGGGCTTTCTTT	CASSETGSSRAFF
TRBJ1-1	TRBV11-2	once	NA	TGTGCCAGCAGCTTAGGATCCCGGGGAAACACTGAAGCTTTCTTT	CASSLGSRGNTEAFF
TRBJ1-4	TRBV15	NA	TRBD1	TGTGCCATTCCAGGACAGGCCCAAAATGAAAAACTGTTTTTT	CAIPGQAQNEKLFF
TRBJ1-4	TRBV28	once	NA	TGTGCCAGCAGTCCCCCGATAGTCCTAAATGAAAAACTGTTTTTT	CASSPPIVLNEKLFF
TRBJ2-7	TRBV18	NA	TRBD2	TGTGCCAGCTCACCACTTGCGGGAGGTCAATACGAGCAGTACTTC	CASSPLAGGQYEQYF
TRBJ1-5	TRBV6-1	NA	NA	TGTGCCAGCAGTGAGTTCGGGGGAACCCAGCCCCAGCATTTT	CASSEFGGTQPQHF
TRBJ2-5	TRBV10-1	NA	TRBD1	TGCGCCAGCAGTGAGGGAAGGACAGGGAGGTCCGAGACCCAGTACTTC	CASSEGRTGRSETQYF
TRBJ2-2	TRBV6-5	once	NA	TGTGCCAGCGACAGGAGCGTCAACACCGGGGAGCTGTTTTTT	CASDRSVNTGELFF
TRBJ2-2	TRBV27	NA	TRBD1	TGTGCCAGCAGTTGGGACAGGGTCGACACCGGGGAGCTGTTTTTT	CASSWDRVDTGELFF
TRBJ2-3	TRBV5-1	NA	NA	TGCGCCAGCAGCTTGGTACAGCTAAGGACAGATACGCAGTATTTT	CASSLVQLRTDTQYF
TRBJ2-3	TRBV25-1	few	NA	TGTGCCAGCAGTGCCCCATCGGTCCGCACAGATACGCAGTATTTT	CASSAPSVRTDTQYF
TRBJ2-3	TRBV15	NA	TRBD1	TGTGCCACCAGCAGGAGCGGGACAGGGACCGGGGGGATTAGGTATTTT	CATSRSGTGTGGIRYF
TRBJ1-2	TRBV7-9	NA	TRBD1	TGTGCCAGCAGCTTACGTGTGGTGAAAGGACAGGGGACTAACTATGGCTACACCTTC	CASSLRVVKGQGTNYGYTF
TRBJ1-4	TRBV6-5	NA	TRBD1	TGTGCCAGCAGTCCCGGGACAGGTGGTGAAAAACTGTTTTTT	CASSPGTGGEKLFF
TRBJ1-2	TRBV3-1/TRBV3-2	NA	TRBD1	TGTGCCAGCAGCCGGGGACAGGGTAGCGGCTACACCTTC	CASSRGQGSGYTF